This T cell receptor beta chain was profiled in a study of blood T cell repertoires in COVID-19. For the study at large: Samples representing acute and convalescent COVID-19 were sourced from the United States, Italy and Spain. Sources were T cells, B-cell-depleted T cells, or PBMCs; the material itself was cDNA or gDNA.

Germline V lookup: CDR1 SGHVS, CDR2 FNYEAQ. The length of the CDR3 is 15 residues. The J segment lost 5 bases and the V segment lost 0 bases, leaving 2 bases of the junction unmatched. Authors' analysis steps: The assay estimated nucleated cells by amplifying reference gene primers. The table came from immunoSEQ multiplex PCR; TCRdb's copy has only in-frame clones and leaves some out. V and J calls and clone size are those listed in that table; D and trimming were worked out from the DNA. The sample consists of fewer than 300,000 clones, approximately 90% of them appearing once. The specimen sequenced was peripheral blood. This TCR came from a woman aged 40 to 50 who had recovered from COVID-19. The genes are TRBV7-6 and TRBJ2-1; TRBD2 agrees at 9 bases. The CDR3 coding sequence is TGTGCCAGCAGCTTAGCTAGCGGGGGACACAATGAGCAGTTCTTC. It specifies CASSLASGGHNEQFF. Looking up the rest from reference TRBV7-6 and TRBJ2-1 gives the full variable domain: GAGVSQSPRYKVTKRGQDVALRCDPISGHVSLYWYRQALGQGPEFLTYFNYEAQQDKSGLPNDRFSAERPEGSISTLTIQRTEQRDSAMYRCASSLASGGHNEQFFGPGTRLTVL.